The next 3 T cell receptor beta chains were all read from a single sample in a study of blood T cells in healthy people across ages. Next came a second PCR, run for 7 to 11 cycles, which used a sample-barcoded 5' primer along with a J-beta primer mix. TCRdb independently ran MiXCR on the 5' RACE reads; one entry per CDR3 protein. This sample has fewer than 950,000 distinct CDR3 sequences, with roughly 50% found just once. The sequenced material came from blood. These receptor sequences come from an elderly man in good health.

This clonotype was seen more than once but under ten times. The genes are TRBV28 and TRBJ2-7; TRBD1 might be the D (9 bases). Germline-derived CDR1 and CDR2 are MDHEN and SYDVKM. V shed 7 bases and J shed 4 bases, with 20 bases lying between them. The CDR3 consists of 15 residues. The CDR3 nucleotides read TGTGCCAGCACCCCCGGGGGGGACAGGGAGTACGAGCAGTACTTC. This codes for CASTPGGDREYEQYF.

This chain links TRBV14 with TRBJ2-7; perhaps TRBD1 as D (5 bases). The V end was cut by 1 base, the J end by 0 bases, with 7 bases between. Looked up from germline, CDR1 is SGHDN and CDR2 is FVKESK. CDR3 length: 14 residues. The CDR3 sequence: CASSQATASYEQYF. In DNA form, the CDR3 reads TGTGCCAGCAGCCAAGCGACAGCCTCCTACGAGCAGTACTTC.

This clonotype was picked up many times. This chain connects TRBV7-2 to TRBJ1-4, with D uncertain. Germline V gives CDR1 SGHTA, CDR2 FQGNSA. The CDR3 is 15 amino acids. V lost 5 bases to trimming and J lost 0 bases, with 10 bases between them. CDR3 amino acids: CASSPQSATNEKLFF. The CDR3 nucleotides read TGTGCCAGCAGCCCCCAATCCGCAACTAATGAAAAACTGTTTTTT.